This TCR beta chain was documented in a study of blood T cell repertoires in COVID-19. Study background: Samples representing acute and convalescent COVID-19 were sourced from the United States, Italy and Spain.

Per the original data handling: Amplification of reference gene primers provided the estimated nucleated cell counts. The table came from immunoSEQ multiplex PCR; TCRdb's copy has only in-frame clones and leaves some out. D and trimming were read from the DNA, whereas the V and J calls and clone size are those reported in that table. The sample lists 90,000 or so clones; 60% to 80% were seen once. CDR3 length: 15 amino acids. The germline CDR1 and CDR2 sequences are LNHDA and SQIVND (reference sequence). The V and J ends lost 5 bases and 4 bases, in that order; junction bases with no gene match: 4. Sequences were obtained from peripheral blood. The TCR sequence derives from a woman at least 80 years old with acute or convalescent COVID-19. The chain combines TRBV19 with TRBJ2-1; 11 positions agree with TRBD2. CDR3: CASSSTSGGYNEQFF. The DNA of the CDR3 is TGTGCCAGTAGTTCTACTAGCGGGGGTTACAATGAGCAGTTCTTC.